Following are 26 T cell receptor beta chains from one sample sequenced in a study of cytomegalovirus exposure and HLA in healthy donors (dated by TCRdb to about 2017). Receptor amplification or capture employed the immunoSEQ multiplex PCR assay. Not all clones reach the TCRdb copy of this immuneACCESS table, which keeps in-frame sequences only. Checked studies attribute under half of the gap to unresolved V genes and leave the rest unexplained. For this sample the table gives tens of thousands of clones, of which about 97% were detected only once. Jointly, the top ten make up around 1.6% of the sample. The material sequenced was PBMCs. Receptor source: a woman between 18 and 30 years old in good health and CMV-seropositive.

The chain couples TRBV7-3 to TRBJ2-1, with D perhaps matching TRBD2 (6 bases). The germline V gene has CDR1 SGHTA and CDR2 FQGTGA. The CDR3 runs 14 residues. Trimming took off 1 base at V and 6 bases at J, with 10 bases between the two ends. Here the CDR3 reads CASSLIGSGNEQFF. CDR3 nucleotides: TGTGCCAGCAGCTTAATCGGGAGTGGCAATGAGCAGTTCTTC. The full variable domain, its missing parts supplied by reference TRBV7-3 and TRBJ2-1, is GAGVSQTPSNKVTEKGKYVELRCDPISGHTALYWYRQSLGQGPEFLIYFQGTGAADDSGLPNDRFFAVRPEGSVSTLKIQRTERGDSAVYLCASSLIGSGNEQFFGPGTRLTVL.

This clone was observed a handful of times. The V gene is TRBV29-1, the J gene TRBJ1-2, with D unclear. The CDR3 is 14 amino acids. Germline-derived CDR1 and CDR2 are SQVTM and ANQGSEA. V was pared by 3 bases and J by 5 bases, with 16 bases between. DNA for the CDR3: TGCAGCGTTGAGGCAGAGGGAGGTCCTTATGGCTACACCTTC. Residues: CSVEAEGGPYGYTF.

This clone was recorded once. This chain links TRBV29-1 with TRBJ2-2, with 8 bases lining up with TRBD1. Trimming cost V 6 bases and J 3 bases; bases outside gene matches: 6. From germline, CDR1 is SQVTM and CDR2 ANQGSEA. CDR3 length equals 14 residues. CDR3 in amino acids: CSVEGQAYTGELFF. The CDR3 DNA follows: TGCAGCGTGGAGGGACAGGCCTACACCGGGGAGCTGTTTTTT.

This chain uses TRBV2 with TRBJ1-2; D unclear. The CDR3 has 14 amino acids. In germline, CDR1 is SNHLY, CDR2 FYNNEI. V was cut by 8 bases and J by 7 bases, with 20 bases left in between. CDR3 loop: CASGHPSQDSGYTF. In nucleotides, the CDR3 is TGTGCCAGCGGCCATCCGTCGCAGGACTCTGGCTACACCTTC.

The sample holds one count of this clone. The chain employs TRBV28 and TRBJ1-5, with D uncertain. Trimming took 3 bases from V and 2 from J, leaving 14 bases between them. CDR3 length: 16 residues. CDR1 MDHEN and CDR2 SYDVKM come from the germline V gene. The CDR3 here is CASSLLTVSGNQPQHF. CDR3 DNA: TGTGCCAGCAGTTTGCTAACAGTCTCTGGCAATCAGCCCCAGCATTTT.

The gene calls are TRBV7-9 and TRBJ1-3; D might be TRBD1 (5 bases). The CDR3 totals 16 residues. Trimming shortened V by 3 bases and J by 0 bases, and 12 bases separated the two germline ends. Germline V gives CDR1 SEHNR, CDR2 FQNEAQ (reference sequence). CDR3 sequence: CASSFYQGASGNTIYF. The CDR3 DNA reads as TGTGCCAGCAGCTTCTACCAGGGCGCCTCTGGAAACACCATATATTTT.

The rearrangement uses TRBV5-4 and TRBJ2-1; TRBD2 matches at 9 bases. Trimming took 1 base from V and 5 from J; bases not matched to a gene: 10. This CDR3 is 17 amino acids long. Germline V CDR1 and CDR2: SGHNT, YYREEE (reference sequence). This CDR3 is CASSLLAGGVGNNEQFF. The CDR3 coding sequence is TGTGCCAGCAGCTTGTTGGCGGGAGGGGTCGGGAACAATGAGCAGTTCTTC.

This chain links TRBV4-1 with TRBJ2-1; 8 positions agree with TRBD2. V lost 4 bases and J lost 7; bases outside the gene matches: 9. CDR1 and CDR2 (germline): MGHRA, YSYEKL. This CDR3 contains 15 residues. CDR3 in DNA: TGCGCCAGCAGCCCGGGACTAGAATATGGTAATGAGCAGTTCTTC. It encodes CASSPGLEYGNEQFF.

The rearrangement links TRBV7-3 to TRBJ1-2; 8 positions match TRBD1. The CDR3 sequence is 14 residues long. Germline V gene data show CDR1 as SGHTA and CDR2 as FQGTGA. V lost 4 bases and J lost 4; bases outside the gene matches: 5. The CDR3 reads CASSSGGAGYGYTF. Written as DNA, the CDR3 is TGTGCCAGCAGCTCAGGGGGCGCAGGCTATGGCTACACCTTC.

The rearrangement links TRBV9 to TRBJ2-1; tentative D call: TRBD2 (5 bases). There are 14 residues in the CDR3. V was pared by 0 bases and J by 3 bases, with 7 bases between. Germline V CDR1 and CDR2: SGDLS, YYNGEE. The CDR3: CASSVAAGYNEQFF. The CDR3 region has the DNA TGTGCCAGCAGCGTAGCCGCGGGCTACAATGAGCAGTTCTTC.

The chain couples TRBV12-5 to TRBJ2-1; TRBD2 matches 10 bases. CDR1 and CDR2 (germline): LGHNT, FRNRAP. With 5 bases clipped from V and 0 bases from J, the junction kept 13 bases outside the gene matches. This CDR3 comprises 19 residues. CDR3: CASGPTPGTSERSYNEQFF. In DNA form, the CDR3 reads TGTGCTAGTGGTCCGACGCCGGGGACTAGCGAACGCTCCTACAATGAGCAGTTCTTC.

This clone appeared a single time. V gene TRBV27 combines with J gene TRBJ1-5; D is perhaps TRBD1 (5 bases). V gave up 5 bases and J gave up 4 bases, with 12 bases separating them. The CDR3 extends over 14 amino acids. Germline CDR1 reads MNHEY; CDR2 reads SMNVEV (reference sequence). The CDR3 bases are TGTGCCAGCAGTGGGGCCGGGTGGAATCAGCCCCAGCATTTT. This codes for CASSGAGWNQPQHF.

This clone was observed once. The gene calls are TRBV4-1 and TRBJ2-5; D is possibly TRBD1 (5 bases). The CDR3 is 13 amino acids. V was pared by 0 bases and J by 5 bases, with 7 bases between. Looked up from germline, CDR1 is MGHRA and CDR2 is YSYEKL. This chain's CDR3 is CASSQDRVETQYF. The CDR3 DNA follows: TGCGCCAGCAGCCAAGACAGGGTTGAGACCCAGTACTTC.

The chain uses TRBV11-2 and TRBJ1-1; possible D gene TRBD1, 6 bases. The CDR3 has 16 residues. Trimming took 3 bases from V and 1 from J, leaving 15 bases between them. The germline V gene has CDR1 SGHAT and CDR2 FQNNGV. Here the CDR3 DNA reads TGTGCCAGCAGCTTCAGACGGACAGCTGAGAACACTGAAGCTTTCTTT. Protein product: CASSFRRTAENTEAFF. The whole variable domain, filled in from reference TRBV11-2 and TRBJ1-1, reads EAGVAQSPRYKIIEKRQSVAFWCNPISGHATLYWYQQILGQGPKLLIQFQNNGVVDDSQLPKDRFSAERLKGVDSTLKIQPAKLEDSAVYLCASSFRRTAENTEAFFGQGTRLTVV.

In DNA form, the CDR3 reads TGTGCCAGCAGCTTTCAGGGCTCTGGGGCCAACGTCCTGACTTTC. It yields the protein CASSFQGSGANVLTF. The rearrangement uses TRBV5-6 and TRBJ2-6; perhaps TRBD1 as D (5 bases). This CDR3 is 15 amino acids long. Germline V lookup: CDR1 SGHDT, CDR2 YYEEEE. Trimming took off 2 bases at V and 0 bases at J, with 6 bases between the two ends.

The rearrangement uses TRBV9 and TRBJ2-3; TRBD2 aligns across 9 bases. Germline V gene lookup returns CDR1 SGDLS and CDR2 YYNGEE. Trimming took 4 bases from V and 3 from J; bases not matched to a gene: 9. The CDR3 spans 16 residues. In nucleotides, the CDR3 is TGTGCCAGCAGCCGGGTAGCGGGAGTGAGGACAGATACGCAGTATTTT. This codes for CASSRVAGVRTDTQYF. Combining the CDR3 with reference TRBV9 and TRBJ2-3 gives the whole variable domain DSGVTQTPKHLITATGQRVTLRCSPRSGDLSVYWYQQSLDQGLQFLIQYYNGEERAKGNILERFSAQQFPDLHSELNLSSLELGDSALYFCASSRVAGVRTDTQYFGPGTRLTVL.

This chain connects TRBV19 to TRBJ1-2, with D perhaps TRBD1 (5 bases). The CDR3 contains 14 residues. CDR1 is LNHDA and CDR2 is SQIVND in the germline V gene (reference sequence). V dropped 2 bases and J dropped 4 bases, with 11 bases sitting between them. The chain's CDR3 is CASSIKGQLYGYTF. The CDR3 DNA reads as TGTGCCAGTAGTATAAAGGGGCAACTCTATGGCTACACCTTC.

The J gene is TRBJ2-7, the V gene TRBV9; TRBD2 matches 8 bases. Unmatched junction bases numbered 8, after V lost 5 bases and J lost 1 base. This CDR3 is built from 15 residues. Germline V CDR1 and CDR2: SGDLS, YYNGEE. The CDR3 is CASSESGGFSYEQYF. CDR3 DNA: TGTGCCAGCAGTGAAAGCGGGGGATTTTCCTACGAGCAGTACTTC. Supplemented by reference TRBV9 and TRBJ2-7, the full variable domain reads DSGVTQTPKHLITATGQRVTLRCSPRSGDLSVYWYQQSLDQGLQFLIQYYNGEERAKGNILERFSAQQFPDLHSELNLSSLELGDSALYFCASSESGGFSYEQYFGPGTRLTVT.

The chain carries TRBV18 and TRBJ2-7; a possible D gene is TRBD1 (5 bases). CDR3 length: 15 residues. In germline, CDR1 is KGHSH, CDR2 LQKENI. The V and J ends lost 10 bases and 0 bases respectively, with 19 bases between them. In nucleotides, the CDR3 is TGTGCCACCAAGGTTACAAAGGACATCTCCTACGAGCAGTACTTC. Translated, it gives CATKVTKDISYEQYF.

The rearrangement uses TRBV28 and TRBJ1-1; possibly TRBD1 for D (6 bases). The CDR3 is made up of 15 amino acids. V lost 6 bases and J 1 base, leaving 15 bases between the germline ends. The germline V gene encodes CDR1 MDHEN and CDR2 SYDVKM. The CDR3, as DNA: TGTGCCAGCAGACAACTAAAACAGGGGAACACTGAAGCTTTCTTT. Translation: CASRQLKQGNTEAFF.

The chain joins TRBV19 to TRBJ2-1; D is uncertain. Germline V gene data show CDR1 as LNHDA and CDR2 as SQIVND (reference sequence). The CDR3 loop spans 12 amino acids. V shed 3 bases and J shed 9 bases, with 9 bases lying between them. Here the CDR3 reads CASSILRSEQFF. DNA of the CDR3: TGTGCCAGTAGTATTTTACGGAGTGAGCAGTTCTTC.

This clone was seen only once. The genes are TRBV7-2 and TRBJ2-7; 7 bases map to TRBD1. CDR1 is SGHTA and CDR2 is FQGNSA in the germline V gene. This CDR3 comprises 15 residues. Losses at the gene ends were 2 bases for V and 4 bases for J; bases not matched to a gene: 8. Here the CDR3 DNA reads TGTGCCAGCAGCTTAATCGGGACAGTAAGATACGAGCAGTACTTC. It yields the protein CASSLIGTVRYEQYF.

Only one count was recorded for this clone. V is TRBV19 and J is TRBJ2-7; TRBD1 might be the D (5 bases). The CDR3 consists of 15 residues. Germline CDR1 and CDR2: LNHDA and SQIVND (reference sequence). V shed 4 bases and J shed 4 bases, with 17 bases lying between them. The CDR3 loop reads CASSKDGSGAYEQYF. The DNA for the CDR3 is TGTGCCAGTAGTAAAGACGGATCTGGGGCTTACGAGCAGTACTTC.

The chain joins TRBV28 to TRBJ2-5; possible D gene TRBD2, 5 bases. V lost 3 bases, J lost 3 bases, and 5 bases lay in between. The CDR3 has 12 residues. Germline loops: CDR1 MDHEN, CDR2 SYDVKM. The chain's CDR3 is CASSLGEETQYF. CDR3 sequence (DNA): TGTGCCAGCAGTTTGGGAGAAGAGACCCAGTACTTC.

V and J are TRBV28 and TRBJ1-5; TRBD1 matches at 7 bases. J lost 5 bases, V lost 4 bases, and 11 bases had no gene match. The CDR3 extends over 16 amino acids. CDR1 and CDR2 from the germline V gene are MDHEN and SYDVKM. DNA of the CDR3: TGTGCCAGCAGTTCCGTAAGACAGGGATCTGATCAGCCCCAGCATTTT. Protein product: CASSSVRQGSDQPQHF.

This chain joins TRBV27 and TRBJ1-5; D possibly corresponds to TRBD1 (5 bases). V dropped 3 bases and J dropped 4 bases, with 10 bases sitting between them. CDR3 size: 14 residues. Per the germline V gene, CDR1 is MNHEY and CDR2 is SMNVEV (reference sequence). In DNA, the CDR3 is TGTGCCAGCAGTTTGGGGCAGGGAAATCAGCCCCAGCATTTT. Protein product: CASSLGQGNQPQHF.